This T cell receptor beta chain was captured in a study of type 1 regulatory T cells listed by TCRdb under 2021. Notes on the research overall: The study characterized an in vitro protocol that generated a Tr1-enriched, alloantigen-specific CD4 T cell product named T-allo10. T-allo10 was under clinical evaluation in patients with hematological malignancies receiving allogeneic hematopoietic stem cell transplantation. General conclusions and limits of the study: Compared with non-Tr1 cells, Tr1 cells had a TCR repertoire that was more restricted, a finding the study read as clonal expansion induced by alloantigen.

The sequencer was an Illumina MiSeq. TCRdb passed the public sequencing reads through fastp at Q25 and MiXCR, retaining productive beta sequences. A single entry per CDR3 protein holds the most common genes and DNA from its merged rows. The sample table contains about 42,000 distinct CDR3 sequences; only one count was recorded for 10% to 15% of them. The ten biggest clones cover 7% to 9% of the sample. On this clonotype: This clone's antigen is unknown. No base quality values were provided; no much bigger clone lies one nucleotide off.

Including cysteine and phenylalanine, the CDR3 has 11 amino acids. Only the CDR3 portion is preserved as DNA: 33 bases, with reading frame beginning at the first base. From the germline V gene, CDR1 is MDHEN and CDR2 is SYDVKM. Trimming takes 10 bases from V and 3 bases from J, and the germline ends sit 10 bases apart. This TCR was sampled from a human donor in good health. The sequence links TRBV28 to TRBJ2-7; a tentative D match to TRBD2 spans 6 bases. The sample comprised cultured non-Tr1 T cells, either the whole culture or a sorted T cell fraction (not recorded which). The intended sense of this specimen's cell subset or site label: non-Tr1 population from the T-allo10 product. The CDR3 loop reads CATDSGYEQYF. Here is the DNA: TGTGCCACCGATAGCGGCTACGAGCAGTACTTC.